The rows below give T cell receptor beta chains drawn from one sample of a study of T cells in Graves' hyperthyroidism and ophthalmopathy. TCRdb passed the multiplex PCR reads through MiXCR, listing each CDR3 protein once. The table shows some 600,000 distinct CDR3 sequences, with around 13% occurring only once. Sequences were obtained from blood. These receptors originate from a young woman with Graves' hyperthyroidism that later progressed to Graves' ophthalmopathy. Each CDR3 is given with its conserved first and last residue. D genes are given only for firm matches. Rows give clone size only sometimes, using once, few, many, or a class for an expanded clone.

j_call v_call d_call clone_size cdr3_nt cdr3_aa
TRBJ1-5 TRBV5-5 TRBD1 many TGTGCCAGCAGCTCCGGACAGGGACGGCCTAATCAGCCCCAGCATTTT CASSSGQGRPNQPQHF
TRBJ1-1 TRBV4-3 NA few TGCGCCAGCACGTCACAGGGACGTGCGAACACTGAAGCTTTCTTT CASTSQGRANTEAFF
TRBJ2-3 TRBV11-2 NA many TGTGCCAGCAGCTTAAGCTTGAGAGCAACTAGCACAGATACGCAGTATTTT CASSLSLRATSTDTQYF
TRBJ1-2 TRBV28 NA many TGTGCCAGCAGTTTGTTGAGGGTTGAAGGCTACACCTTC CASSLLRVEGYTF
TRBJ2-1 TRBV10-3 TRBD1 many TGTGCCATCAGTAGGACAGGGAACCCCAATGAGCAGTTCTTC CAISRTGNPNEQFF
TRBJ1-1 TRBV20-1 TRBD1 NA TGCAGTGCTAAAAAGACAGGGGGCGCGAACACTGAAGCTTTCTTT CSAKKTGGANTEAFF
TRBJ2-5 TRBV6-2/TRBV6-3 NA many TGTGCCAGCAGTTATCAGGGTACCAGTGCAGAGACCCAGTACTTC CASSYQGTSAETQYF
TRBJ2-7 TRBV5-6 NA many TGTGCCAGCAGACGAGGACCGCACGAGCAGTACTTC CASRRGPHEQYF
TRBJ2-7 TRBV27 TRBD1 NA TGTGCCAGCAGTTTCAAGGGGGCCCTCTACGAGCAGTACTTC CASSFKGALYEQYF
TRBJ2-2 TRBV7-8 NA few TGTGCCAGCAGCCTTAACAGGCTTAACACCGGGGAGCTGTTTTTT CASSLNRLNTGELFF
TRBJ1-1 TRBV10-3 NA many TGTGCCATCAGCGGGACGGAAAACACTGAAGCTTTCTTT CAISGTENTEAFF
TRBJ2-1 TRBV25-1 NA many TGTGCCAGCAGATCGAGGTCGAGCTCCTACAATGAGCAGTTCTTC CASRSRSSSYNEQFF